This TCR beta chain came from a study of tumor and adjacent non-tumor tissue in lung cancer. CDR1 is SGHDN and CDR2 is FVKESK in the germline V gene. V was clipped by 4 bases and J by 4 bases; unmatched bases: 6. The CDR3 has 15 amino acids. RNA was extracted from bulk tissue without any cell sorting. A modified ARM-PCR protocol with three rounds of nested PCR amplified TCRbeta. TCRdb fed the multiplex PCR reads into MiXCR, producing one record per CDR3 protein. The table records some 77,000 distinct CDR3 sequences, nearly 70% of them present only once. This clonotype was observed many times. The rearrangement links TRBV14 to TRBJ2-3; the match to TRBD2 covers 9 bases. The sample taken for sequencing was lung tumor tissue. The receptor was derived from an older woman with non-small cell lung cancer. The CDR3 sequence: CASSPREGRPDTQYF. The CDR3 bases are TGTGCCAGCAGCCCGCGGGAGGGCCGACCAGATACGCAGTATTTT.